At least ten counts were recorded for the clone carrying this TCR beta chain. TCR beta CDR3 regions were amplified from RNA transcripts. The HTBI set primed first-round TCR CDR3 RT-PCR. From the multiplex PCR reads, TCRdb called clonotypes with MiXCR, one entry per CDR3 protein. The repertoire holds more than 300,000 distinct CDR3 sequences, about a sixth seen once, with around 35% in the top ten. This sample stems from a study of T cells in Graves' hyperthyroidism and ophthalmopathy. In germline, CDR1 is SGHAT, CDR2 FQNNGV. The CDR3 has 18 residues. Trimming removed 4 bases from V and 10 bases from J; junction bases left unmatched: 17.

The chain has TRBV11-2 and TRBJ2-1; 12 bases fit TRBD2. Source material: blood. The TCR comes from a young woman with Graves' hyperthyroidism that later progressed to Graves' ophthalmopathy. CDR3 in amino acids: CASSSMLSSGRAPVEQFF. The CDR3 DNA reads TGTGCCAGCAGCTCGATGCTTTCTAGCGGGAGGGCCCCTGTCGAGCAGTTCTTC.